A single sample gave rise to the 23 T cell receptor beta chains below, sequenced in a study of kidney transplant recipient with SARS-CoV-2 infection. TCRdb recomputed calls from the reads with MiXCR, one row per CDR3 protein. The table records 200,000 to 300,000 distinct CDR3 sequences, around 30% of them present only once. Material: a blood sample, obtained at baseline and on roughly day 110 from a kidney transplant recipient. These receptors all stem from a male patient between 25 and 40 years old who had COVID-19 and was a kidney transplant recipient. A subset of T cells may come from the graft donor.

In this sample, this clonotype turned up many times. The rearrangement uses TRBV11-3 and TRBJ1-2; D call uncertain. This CDR3 is built from 17 residues. Germline lookup yields CDR1 SGHNT and CDR2 YENEEA. The ends were cut back, 4 bases at V and 4 bases at J, with 22 bases in the middle. CDR3 in DNA: TGTGCCAGCAGCTCCGTTAGCGATCTCGGAAAGACCTATGGCTACACCTTC. Residues: CASSSVSDLGKTYGYTF.

Notes on this clonotype: Possible read error: a much larger clone is one base away. The V gene is TRBV11-2, the J gene TRBJ1-2; D call uncertain. Per germline, CDR1 SGHAT and CDR2 FQNNGV. V was trimmed by 4 bases and J by 4 bases, leaving 22 bases between them. The CDR3 totals 17 residues. The chain's CDR3 is CASSCILTSGKTYGYTF. CDR3 bases: TGTGCCAGCAGCTGTATACTAACAAGCGGAAAGACCTATGGCTACACCTTC. Full variable domain (rest looked up from reference TRBV11-2 and TRBJ1-2): EAGVAQSPRYKIIEKRQSVAFWCNPISGHATLYWYQQILGQGPKLLIQFQNNGVVDDSQLPKDRFSAERLKGVDSTLKIQPAKLEDSAVYLCASSCILTSGKTYGYTFGSGTRLTVV.

On this clonotype: This sequence may be a read error, since a much larger clone differs from it by one base. The V call is TRBV5-1, the J call TRBJ1-4, with D unclear. Looked up from germline, CDR1 is SGHRS and CDR2 is YFSETQ. CDR3 length equals 14 residues. In nucleotides, the CDR3 is TGCGCCAACAGCTTGGGTCCAACTAATGAAAAACTGTTTTTT. Encoded protein: CANSLGPTNEKLFF.

This clonotype occurred many times. V gene TRBV3-1 combines with J gene TRBJ1-2; no definite D call. CDR3 size: 17 residues. With 3 bases removed from V and 4 bases from J, the gap between germline ends came to 21 bases. Per the germline V gene, CDR1 is LGHDT and CDR2 is YNNKEL (reference sequence). This CDR3 reads CASSQPLTLRKTYGYTF. The CDR3 DNA reads TGTGCCAGCAGCCAGCCTCTCACCCTTCGAAAGACCTATGGCTACACCTTC.

This clonotype was seen repeatedly, ten times or more. No DNA is shown, since the ends of the CDR3 on it are uncertain; the CDR3 is the one TCRdb lists. CDR3 sequence: CISVPEHAVEVGKTYGYTF. The rearrangement links TRBV7-5 to TRBJ1-2. TRBV7-5 is a recognized pseudogene. The CDR3 length equals 19 residues, ends included.

Details on this clonotype: A much larger clone lies a single base off, so this may be a read error. The rearrangement uses TRBV15 and TRBJ2-7, with D unclear. The CDR3 extends over 12 amino acids. The germline V gene has CDR1 LNHNV and CDR2 YYDKDF (reference sequence). The CDR3 here is CTTSRDSNEQYF. The CDR3 nucleotides read TGTACCACCAGCAGAGATTCCAACGAGCAGTACTTC.

The chain employs TRBV6-6 and TRBJ1-1; D is unresolved. V was pared by 2 bases and J by 3 bases, with 19 bases between. This CDR3 comprises 17 residues. Looked up from germline, CDR1 is MNHNY and CDR2 is SVGAGI (reference sequence). The chain's CDR3 is CASSYLGRTRRDTEAFF. CDR3 coding DNA: TGTGCCAGCAGTTACCTCGGCAGGACTCGGCGTGACACTGAAGCTTTCTTT.

This clonotype was detected ten times or more. The chain joins TRBV7-9 to TRBJ2-7; TRBD2 might be the D (6 bases). Germline lookup yields CDR1 SEHNR and CDR2 FQNEAQ (reference sequence). This CDR3 has 12 amino acids. V lost 5 bases to trimming and J lost 2 bases, with 7 bases between them. The CDR3 DNA sequence: TGTGCCAGCAGCCGGAGGGCCTACGAGCAGTACTTC. This gives the protein CASSRRAYEQYF. The full variable domain, in which reference TRBV7-9 and TRBJ2-7 provide the parts outside the CDR3, is DTGVSQNPRHKITKRGQNVTFRCDPISEHNRLYWYRQTLGQGPEFLTYFQNEAQLEKSRLLSDRFSAERPKGSFSTLEIQRTEQGDSAMYLCASSRRAYEQYFGPGTRLTVT.

As concerns this clonotype: It may be a read error: a sequence one base away is much more abundant. The chain links TRBV3-2 to TRBJ1-4. TRBV3-2 counts as a pseudogene. The CDR3 runs to 11 residues. CDR3 in DNA: TGTGCCAGCAGCCAAGAGGAAGAACTGTTTTTT. Residues: CASSQEEELFF.

This clonotype was detected ten times or more. The rearrangement uses TRBV11-2 and TRBJ2-2, with 7 bases matching TRBD1. Trimming cost V 5 bases and J 4 bases; bases outside gene matches: 10. CDR1 and CDR2 from the germline V gene are SGHAT and FQNNGV. The length of the CDR3 is 16 residues. The CDR3 DNA reads TGTGCCAGCAGCCCAAAGGGGGCAGGGAGCACCGGGGAGCTGTTTTTT. It yields the protein CASSPKGAGSTGELFF.

This clonotype was detected many times. The J gene is TRBJ1-1, the V gene TRBV19; possible D gene TRBD1, 5 bases. V was cut by 5 bases and J by 7 bases, with 8 bases left in between. The CDR3 is made up of 11 amino acids. In germline, CDR1 is LNHDA, CDR2 SQIVND (reference sequence). The CDR3 DNA follows: TGTGCCAGTAGTTGGGGCGGTGAAGCTTTCTTT. Its translation: CASSWGGEAFF.

Comments on this clonotype: A much larger clone is a single base away; this may be a read error. The V call is TRBV6-2 or TRBV6-3, the J call TRBJ2-1; D not certain. The CDR3 runs 13 residues. Germline CDR1 and CDR2: MNHEY and SVGEGT. CDR3 bases: TGTGCCAGCAGTCGAACCAGCCACTACGAGCAGTGCTTC. Protein product: CASSRTSHYEQCF.

This clonotype occurred many times. The V gene is TRBV7-2, the J gene TRBJ2-7; D unresolved. The V end lost 2 bases, the J end lost 3 bases, and 14 bases lay between the germline ends. This CDR3 spans 15 amino acids. CDR1 and CDR2 from the germline V gene are SGHTA and FQGNSA. CDR3 sequence: CASSLSGFQYYEQYF. The CDR3 DNA sequence: TGTGCCAGCAGCTTATCCGGGTTTCAGTACTACGAGCAGTACTTC.

About this clonotype itself: Since no conserved phenylalanine or tryptophan closes the CDR3, a read error is the likely cause. This chain links TRBV4-3 with TRBJ1-2; D is ambiguous. The germline V gene has CDR1 LGHNA and CDR2 YSLEER. With 6 bases removed from V and 5 bases from J, the gap between germline ends came to 19 bases. This CDR3 is 15 amino acids long. The CDR3 loop reads CASSLDDPTEYGYTV. CDR3 DNA: TGCGCCAGCAGTCTAGACGACCCGACCGAGTATGGCTACACCGTC.

Ten or more counts support this clonotype. The chain carries TRBV9 and TRBJ2-7; D may be TRBD2 (5 bases). Trimming stripped 0 bases from V and 0 bases from J, with 13 bases between. This CDR3 contains 16 residues. Germline-derived CDR1 and CDR2 are SGDLS and YYNGEE. The CDR3 bases are TGTGCCAGCAGCGTAGGAAGCGGCGCCGACTCCTACGAGCAGTACTTC. This translates into CASSVGSGADSYEQYF.

This clonotype was picked up many times. The chain joins TRBV5-1 to TRBJ2-7, with D possibly being TRBD1 or TRBD2 (5 bases each). Germline V gene data show CDR1 as SGHRS and CDR2 as YFSETQ. V was cut by 9 bases and J by 5 bases, with 18 bases left in between. The CDR3 is 13 residues long. CDR3 protein: CATNEGNTDEQYF. CDR3 nucleotides: TGCGCCACCAACGAGGGGAATACTGACGAGCAGTACTTC.

This clonotype was picked up many times. The V gene is TRBV4-1, the J gene TRBJ1-5; D perhaps matches TRBD1 (5 bases). Germline CDR1 reads MGHRA; CDR2 reads YSYEKL. The CDR3 is 14 amino acids. The V end was cut by 1 base, the J end by 2 bases, with 6 bases between. CDR3 sequence reads: CASSQVGGNQPQHF. CDR3 bases: TGCGCCAGCAGCCAAGTAGGGGGCAATCAGCCCCAGCATTTT.

This clonotype was observed many times. J is TRBJ2-4 and V is TRBV28; D gene ambiguous. Looked up from germline, CDR1 is MDHEN and CDR2 is SYDVKM. This CDR3 has 14 amino acids. V lost 5 bases to trimming and J lost 9 bases, with 17 bases between them. The CDR3 sequence: CASSRMRGSGIQYF. CDR3 nucleotide sequence: TGTGCCAGCAGTAGGATGCGAGGTTCTGGCATTCAGTACTTC.

This clonotype showed up many times. The chain links TRBV5-1 to TRBJ1-2; D gene uncertain. This CDR3 comprises 16 residues. Germline CDR1 reads SGHRS; CDR2 reads YFSETQ. The V end was cut by 6 bases, the J end by 4 bases, with 22 bases between. In DNA, the CDR3 is TGCGCCAGCACCATGGGATCGGTTCGAAAGACCTATGGCTACACCTTC. This sequence encodes CASTMGSVRKTYGYTF.

This clonotype appeared many times. The chain joins TRBV11-1 to TRBJ2-5; no firm D call. The CDR3 loop spans 14 amino acids. V was shortened by 5 bases and J by 1 base, with 11 bases between the two germline ends. Germline-derived CDR1 and CDR2 are SGHAT and FQDESV (reference sequence). The chain's CDR3 is CASSLTVPQETQYF. The CDR3 DNA follows: TGTGCCAGCAGCCTTACAGTACCCCAAGAGACCCAGTACTTC. The whole variable domain, remainder taken from reference TRBV11-1 and TRBJ2-5, is EAEVAQSPRYKITEKSQAVAFWCDPISGHATLYWYRQILGQGPELLVQFQDESVVDDSQLPKDRFSAERLKGVDSTLKIQPAELGDSAMYLCASSLTVPQETQYFGPGTRLLVL.

There are many counts of this clonotype. The chain recombines TRBV5-5 with TRBJ1-2; no definite D call. The CDR3 sequence is 16 residues long. Germline CDR1 SGHKS, CDR2 YYEKEE (reference sequence). The V end was cut by 7 bases, the J end by 4 bases, with 23 bases between. In DNA, the CDR3 is TGTGCCAGCGCTTATAATGTCTCGCGAAAGACCTATGGCTACACCTTC. Amino acids: CASAYNVSRKTYGYTF.

This clonotype was picked up many times. This rearrangement joins TRBV5-5 to TRBJ1-2, with no clear D. Trimming pared 7 bases from V and 4 bases from J, leaving 23 bases between. The CDR3 totals 16 residues. CDR1 and CDR2 (germline): SGHKS, YYEKEE (reference sequence). The CDR3 here is CASVSAVSRKTYGYTF. CDR3 nucleotide sequence: TGTGCCAGCGTCTCAGCTGTCTCGCGAAAGACCTATGGCTACACCTTC.

A word on this clonotype: A much larger clone is a single base away; this may be a read error. This rearrangement joins TRBV7-2 to TRBJ1-3, with D perhaps matching TRBD1 (5 bases). V was cut by 3 bases and J by 8 bases, with 14 bases left in between. The CDR3 consists of 14 residues. Germline loops: CDR1 SGHTA, CDR2 FQGNSA. The CDR3 DNA reads TGTGCCAGCAGCTTTGGGGTGAGGGGAGACACCATATATTTT. It codes for CASSFGVRGDTIYF.